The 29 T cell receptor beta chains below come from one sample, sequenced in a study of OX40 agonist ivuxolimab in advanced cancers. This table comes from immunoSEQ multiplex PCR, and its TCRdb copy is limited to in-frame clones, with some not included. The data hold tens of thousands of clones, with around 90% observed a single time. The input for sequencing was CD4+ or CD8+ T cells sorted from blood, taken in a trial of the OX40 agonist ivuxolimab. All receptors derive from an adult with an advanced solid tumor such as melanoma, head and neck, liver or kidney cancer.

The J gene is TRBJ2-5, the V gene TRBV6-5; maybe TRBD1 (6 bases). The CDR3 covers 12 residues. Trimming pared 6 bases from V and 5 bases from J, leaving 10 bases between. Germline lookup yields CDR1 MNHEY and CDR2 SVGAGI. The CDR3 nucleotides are TGTGCCAGCAGCAGGGGACACGAGACCCAGTACTTC. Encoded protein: CASSRGHETQYF.

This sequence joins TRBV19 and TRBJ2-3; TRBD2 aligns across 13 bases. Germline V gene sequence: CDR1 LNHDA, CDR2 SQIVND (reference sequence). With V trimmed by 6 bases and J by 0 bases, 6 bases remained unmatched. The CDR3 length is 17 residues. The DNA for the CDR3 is TGTGCCAGTAGCCATGGGGGACTAGCGGGAAGCACAGATACGCAGTATTTT. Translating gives CASSHGGLAGSTDTQYF. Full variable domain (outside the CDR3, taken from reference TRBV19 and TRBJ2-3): DGGITQSPKYLFRKEGQNVTLSCEQNLNHDAMYWYRQDPGQGLRLIYYSQIVNDFQKGDIAEGYSVSREKKESFPLTVTSAQKNPTAFYLCASSHGGLAGSTDTQYFGPGTRLTVL.

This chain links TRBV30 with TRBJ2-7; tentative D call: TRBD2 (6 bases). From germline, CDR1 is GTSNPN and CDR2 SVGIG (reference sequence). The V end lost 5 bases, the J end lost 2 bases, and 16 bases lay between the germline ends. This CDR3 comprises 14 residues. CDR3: CAWLNLGGAYEQYF. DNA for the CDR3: TGTGCCTGGCTAAATCTGGGGGGTGCCTACGAGCAGTACTTC. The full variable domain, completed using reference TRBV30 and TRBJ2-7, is SQTIHQWPATLVQPVGSPLSLECTVEGTSNPNLYWYRQAAGRGLQLLFYSVGIGQISSEVPQNLSASRPQDRQFILSSKKLLLSDSGFYLCAWLNLGGAYEQYFGPGTRLTVT.

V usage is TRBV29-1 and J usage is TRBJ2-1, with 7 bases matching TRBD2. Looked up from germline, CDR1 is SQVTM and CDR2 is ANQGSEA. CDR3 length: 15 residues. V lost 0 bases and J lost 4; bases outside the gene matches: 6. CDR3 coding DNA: TGCAGCGTTGAAGATATGGGGACTAATTACAATGAGCAGTTCTTC. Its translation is CSVEDMGTNYNEQFF.

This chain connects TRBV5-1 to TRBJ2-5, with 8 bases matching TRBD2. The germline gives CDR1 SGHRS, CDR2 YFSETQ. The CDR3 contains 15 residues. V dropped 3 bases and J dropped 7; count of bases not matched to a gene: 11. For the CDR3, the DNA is TGCGCCAGCAGCTCGATAACTAGCGGAGGAGGGACCCAGTACTTC. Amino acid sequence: CASSSITSGGGTQYF.

The CDR3 DNA reads TGCGCCAGCAGCTTAACAGGGGCGGATTCACCCCTCCACTTT. The encoded protein is CASSLTGADSPLHF. The V gene is TRBV5-1, the J gene TRBJ1-6; 7 bases line up with TRBD1. The CDR3 length is 14 residues. V lost 2 bases and J lost 8; bases outside the gene matches: 4. Germline V lookup: CDR1 SGHRS, CDR2 YFSETQ.

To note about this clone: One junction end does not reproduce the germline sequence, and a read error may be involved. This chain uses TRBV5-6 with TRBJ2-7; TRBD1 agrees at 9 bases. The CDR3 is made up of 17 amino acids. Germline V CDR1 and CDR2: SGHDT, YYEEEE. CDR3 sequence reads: CVSSPEGQGSRSYEQYF. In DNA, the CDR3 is TGTGTCAGCAGCCCGGAGGGACAGGGAAGTCGGAGCTACGAGCAGTACTTC.

The DNA for the CDR3 is TGCGCCAGCAGCTCTCGATGGGGGAGCAGGGGATCGACAGATACGCAGTATTTT. Its protein product is CASSSRWGSRGSTDTQYF. J is TRBJ2-3 and V is TRBV5-1; D perhaps matches TRBD1 (6 bases). CDR1 and CDR2 (germline): SGHRS, YFSETQ. This CDR3 contains 18 residues. V was trimmed by 3 bases and J by 3 bases, leaving 23 bases between them.

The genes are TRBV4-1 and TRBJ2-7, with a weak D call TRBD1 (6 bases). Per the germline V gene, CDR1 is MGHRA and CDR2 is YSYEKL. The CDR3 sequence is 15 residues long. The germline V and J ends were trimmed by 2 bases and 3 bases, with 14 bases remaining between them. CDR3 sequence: CASSQQQGSLYEQYF. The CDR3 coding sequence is TGCGCCAGCAGCCAACAACAGGGCTCCCTCTACGAGCAGTACTTC.

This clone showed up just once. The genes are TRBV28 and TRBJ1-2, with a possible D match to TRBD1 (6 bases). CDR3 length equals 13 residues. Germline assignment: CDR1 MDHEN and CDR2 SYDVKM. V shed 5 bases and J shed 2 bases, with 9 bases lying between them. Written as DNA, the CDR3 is TGTGCCAGCAGTGGGACACCGAACTATGGCTACACCTTC. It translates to CASSGTPNYGYTF.

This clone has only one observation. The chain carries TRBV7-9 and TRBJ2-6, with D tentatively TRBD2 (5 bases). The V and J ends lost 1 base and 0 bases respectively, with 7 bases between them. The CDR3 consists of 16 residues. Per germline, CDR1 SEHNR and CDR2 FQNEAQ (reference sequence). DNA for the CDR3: TGTGCCAGCAGCTTAGACGCGGGCTCTGGGGCCAACGTCCTGACTTTC. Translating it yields CASSLDAGSGANVLTF.

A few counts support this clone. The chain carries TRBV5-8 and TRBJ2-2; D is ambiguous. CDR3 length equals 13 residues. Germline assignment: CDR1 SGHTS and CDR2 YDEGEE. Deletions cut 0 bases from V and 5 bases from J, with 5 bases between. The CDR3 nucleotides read TGTGCCAGCAGCTTGGACTTTACCGGGGAGCTGTTTTTT. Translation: CASSLDFTGELFF.

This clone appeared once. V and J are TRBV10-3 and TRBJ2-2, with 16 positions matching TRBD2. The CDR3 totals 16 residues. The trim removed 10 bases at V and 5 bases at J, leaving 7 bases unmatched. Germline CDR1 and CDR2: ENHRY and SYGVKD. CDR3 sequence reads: CATGTSGRAPTGELFF. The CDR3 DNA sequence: TGTGCCACCGGGACTAGCGGGAGGGCCCCTACCGGGGAGCTGTTTTTT.

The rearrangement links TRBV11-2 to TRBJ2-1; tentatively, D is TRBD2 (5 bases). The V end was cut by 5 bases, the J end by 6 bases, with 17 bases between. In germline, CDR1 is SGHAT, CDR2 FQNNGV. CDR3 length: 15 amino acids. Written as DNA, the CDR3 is TGTGCCAGCAGCCCCGGGGTAGCGCGGGTCAATGAGCAGTTCTTC. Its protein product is CASSPGVARVNEQFF.

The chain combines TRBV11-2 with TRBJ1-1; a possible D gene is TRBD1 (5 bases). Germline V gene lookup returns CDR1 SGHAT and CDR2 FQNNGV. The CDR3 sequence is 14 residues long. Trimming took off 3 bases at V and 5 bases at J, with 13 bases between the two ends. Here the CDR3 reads CASSFQGARTEAFF. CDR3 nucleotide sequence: TGTGCCAGCAGCTTCCAAGGGGCGCGGACTGAAGCTTTCTTT.

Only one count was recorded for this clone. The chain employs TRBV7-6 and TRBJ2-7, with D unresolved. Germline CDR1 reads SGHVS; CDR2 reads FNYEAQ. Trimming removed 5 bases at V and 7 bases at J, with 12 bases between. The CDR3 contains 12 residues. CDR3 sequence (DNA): TGTGCCAGCAGCCCCGGGCCTTGGGAGCAGTACTTC. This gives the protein CASSPGPWEQYF.

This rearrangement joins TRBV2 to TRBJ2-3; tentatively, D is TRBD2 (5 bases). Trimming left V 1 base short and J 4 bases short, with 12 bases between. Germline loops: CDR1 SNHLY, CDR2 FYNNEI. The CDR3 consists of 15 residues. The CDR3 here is CASSEGENRADTQYF. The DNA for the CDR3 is TGTGCCAGCAGTGAAGGGGAGAACCGGGCAGATACGCAGTATTTT.

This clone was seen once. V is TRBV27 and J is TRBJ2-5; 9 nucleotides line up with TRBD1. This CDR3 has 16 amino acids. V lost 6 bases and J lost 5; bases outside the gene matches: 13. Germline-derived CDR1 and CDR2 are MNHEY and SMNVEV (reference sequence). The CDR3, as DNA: TGTGCCAGCAGCTCCGGGACAGGGAAGGTCCGGGAGACCCAGTACTTC. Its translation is CASSSGTGKVRETQYF.

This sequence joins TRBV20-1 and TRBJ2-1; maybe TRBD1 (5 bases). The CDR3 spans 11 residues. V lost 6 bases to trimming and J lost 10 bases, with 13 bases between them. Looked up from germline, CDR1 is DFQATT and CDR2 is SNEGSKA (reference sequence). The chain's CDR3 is CSAAGPGEQFF. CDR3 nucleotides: TGCAGTGCAGCAGGGCCTGGGGAGCAGTTCTTC.

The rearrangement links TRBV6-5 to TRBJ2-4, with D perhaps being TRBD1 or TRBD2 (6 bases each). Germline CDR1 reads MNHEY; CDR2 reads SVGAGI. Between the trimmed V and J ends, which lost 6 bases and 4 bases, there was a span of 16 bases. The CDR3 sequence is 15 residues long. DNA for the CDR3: TGTGCCAGCAGCCTTCGAGGGGGGAGAAAAAACATTCAGTACTTC. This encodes CASSLRGGRKNIQYF.

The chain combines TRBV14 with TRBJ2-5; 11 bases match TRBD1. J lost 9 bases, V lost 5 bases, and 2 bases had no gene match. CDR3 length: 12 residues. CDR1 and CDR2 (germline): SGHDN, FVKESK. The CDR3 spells CASSGQGAAQYF. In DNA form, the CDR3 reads TGTGCCAGCAGCGGACAGGGGGCGGCCCAGTACTTC.

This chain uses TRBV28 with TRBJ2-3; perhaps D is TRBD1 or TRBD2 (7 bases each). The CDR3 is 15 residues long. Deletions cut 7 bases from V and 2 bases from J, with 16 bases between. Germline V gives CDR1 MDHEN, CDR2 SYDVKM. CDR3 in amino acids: CASKGRGQNTDTQYF. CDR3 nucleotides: TGTGCCAGCAAGGGGAGGGGACAGAACACAGATACGCAGTATTTT.

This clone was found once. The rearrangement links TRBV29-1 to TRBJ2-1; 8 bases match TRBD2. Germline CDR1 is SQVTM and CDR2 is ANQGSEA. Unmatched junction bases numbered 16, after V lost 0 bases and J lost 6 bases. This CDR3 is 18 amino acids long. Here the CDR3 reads CSVEDHIYRGGSGNEQFF. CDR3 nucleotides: TGCAGCGTTGAAGATCATATTTATCGGGGGGGCTCAGGCAATGAGCAGTTCTTC.

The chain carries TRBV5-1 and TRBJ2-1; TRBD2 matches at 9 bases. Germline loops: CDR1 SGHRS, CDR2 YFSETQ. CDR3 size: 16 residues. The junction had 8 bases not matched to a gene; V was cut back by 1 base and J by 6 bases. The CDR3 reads CASSLNRGRAGNEQFF. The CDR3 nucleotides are TGCGCCAGCAGCTTGAACCGCGGGAGGGCGGGCAATGAGCAGTTCTTC.

The CDR3 region has the DNA TGTGCCAGCAGCCCCGGGACTAGCGGTACCTACGAGCAGTACTTC. Translating it yields CASSPGTSGTYEQYF. J is TRBJ2-7 and V is TRBV11-3, with 11 bases aligning to TRBD2. Looked up from germline, CDR1 is SGHNT and CDR2 is YENEEA. J was trimmed by 2 bases and V by 5 bases; bases with no gene match: 5. The length of the CDR3 is 15 residues.

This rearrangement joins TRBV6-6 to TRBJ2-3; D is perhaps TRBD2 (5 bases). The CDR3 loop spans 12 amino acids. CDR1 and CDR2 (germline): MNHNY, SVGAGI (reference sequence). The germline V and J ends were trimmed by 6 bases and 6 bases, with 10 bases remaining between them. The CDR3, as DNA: TGTGCCAGCAGCTTCGGGGAGGATACGCAGTATTTT. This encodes CASSFGEDTQYF.

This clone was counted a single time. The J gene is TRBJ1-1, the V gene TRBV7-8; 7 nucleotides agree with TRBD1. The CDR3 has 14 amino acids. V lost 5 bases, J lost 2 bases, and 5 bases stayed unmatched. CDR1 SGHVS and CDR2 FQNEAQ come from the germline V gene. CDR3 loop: CASSPGTANTEAFF. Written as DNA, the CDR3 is TGTGCCAGCAGCCCAGGGACAGCCAACACTGAAGCTTTCTTT.

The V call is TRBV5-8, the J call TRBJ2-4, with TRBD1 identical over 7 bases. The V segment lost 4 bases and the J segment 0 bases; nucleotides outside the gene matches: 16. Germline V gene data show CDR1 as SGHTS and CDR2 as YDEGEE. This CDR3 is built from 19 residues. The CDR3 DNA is TGTGCCAGCAGCCTCGAGGGGACAGCCTACGATTTAGCCAAAAACATTCAGTACTTC. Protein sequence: CASSLEGTAYDLAKNIQYF.

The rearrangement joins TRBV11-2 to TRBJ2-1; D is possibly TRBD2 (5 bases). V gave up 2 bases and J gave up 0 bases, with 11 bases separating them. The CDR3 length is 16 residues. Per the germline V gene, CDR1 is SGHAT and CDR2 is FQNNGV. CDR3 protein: CASSLPGYSSYNEQFF. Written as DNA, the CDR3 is TGTGCCAGCAGCTTACCGGGGTATAGCTCCTACAATGAGCAGTTCTTC.